Presented here are 24 T cell receptor beta chains from one specimen sequenced in a study of T cells after somatic rescue of genetic block. TCRdb keeps only in-frame clones here, not all; method: immunoSEQ multiplex PCR. The sample contains about 15,000 clones, 55% to 75% of which appear only once. The sequenced material came from peripheral blood mononuclear cells (PBMCs). The source is a boy younger than 18.

V usage is TRBV18 and J usage is TRBJ2-2; D gene ambiguous. V was shortened by 3 bases and J by 4 bases, with 12 bases between the two germline ends. The germline V gene encodes CDR1 KGHSH and CDR2 LQKENI. The CDR3 is 15 residues long. CDR3 DNA sequence: TGTGCCAGCTCACCTGACCTAAAACTCACCGGGGAGCTGTTTTTT. It encodes CASSPDLKLTGELFF.

This chain joins TRBV5-1 and TRBJ2-3; the match to TRBD2 covers 12 bases. The CDR3 sequence is 15 residues long. J was trimmed by 4 bases and V by 7 bases; bases with no gene match: 7. The germline gives CDR1 SGHRS, CDR2 YFSETQ. As DNA, the CDR3 is TGCGCCAGCCTTCTAGCGGGAGGGCCCCCAGATACGCAGTATTTT. This sequence encodes CASLLAGGPPDTQYF.

This clone showed up just a few times. The CDR3 spells CASSLVGLAGLNEQFF. In nucleotides, the CDR3 is TGTGCCAGCAGCTTAGTAGGACTAGCGGGCTTAAATGAGCAGTTCTTC. The rearrangement links TRBV11-2 to TRBJ2-1, with 11 bases fitting TRBD2. The CDR3 loop spans 16 amino acids. V was clipped by 1 base and J by 7 bases; unmatched bases: 6. The germline V gene has CDR1 SGHAT and CDR2 FQNNGV.

The rearrangement joins TRBV4-2 to TRBJ2-5; 9 bases align to TRBD2. There are 16 residues in the CDR3. Trimming took 0 bases from V and 5 from J; bases not matched to a gene: 7. The germline V gene encodes CDR1 LGHNA and CDR2 YNFKEQ. CDR3 DNA sequence: TGTGCCAGCAGCCAAGACCAACCCGGACTAGCGGAGACCCAGTACTTC. The encoded protein is CASSQDQPGLAETQYF.

The rearrangement links TRBV7-6 to TRBJ1-4; 7 positions agree with TRBD1. The V gene's germline CDR1 is SGHVS and CDR2 FNYEAQ. The CDR3 totals 15 residues. After removal of 2 bases from V and 6 bases from J, the junction contained 6 bases not matched to a gene. CDR3 residues: CASSLPQGRDEKLFF. The CDR3 region has the DNA TGTGCCAGCAGCTTACCACAGGGGAGAGATGAAAAACTGTTTTTT.

V is TRBV28 and J is TRBJ2-6; 9 nucleotides agree with TRBD1. V shed 3 bases and J 0 bases; nucleotides not matched to a gene: 3. The germline V gene encodes CDR1 MDHEN and CDR2 SYDVKM. This CDR3 has 17 residues. CDR3 coding DNA: TGTGCCAGCAGTTTTGACAGGGGGGGCTCTGGGGCCAACGTCCTGACTTTC. Translating gives CASSFDRGGSGANVLTF.

This clone appeared once. The J gene is TRBJ1-1, the V gene TRBV7-9, with no clear D. The CDR3 has 14 amino acids. V dropped 7 bases and J dropped 0 bases, with 12 bases sitting between them. Germline lookup yields CDR1 SEHNR and CDR2 FQNEAQ (reference sequence). DNA of the CDR3: TGTGCCAGCATCTCTATACAGATGAACACTGAAGCTTTCTTT. It specifies CASISIQMNTEAFF.

This clone was recorded once. The rearrangement joins TRBV5-1 to TRBJ2-7; maybe TRBD1 (6 bases). The CDR3 sequence is 13 residues long. The germline CDR1 and CDR2 sequences are SGHRS and YFSETQ. V was pared by 1 base and J by 5 bases, with 10 bases between. The DNA for the CDR3 is TGCGCCAGCAGCTTGACAGGGCTCGACGAGCAGTACTTC. Amino acid sequence: CASSLTGLDEQYF.

CDR3 DNA: TGTGCCACCAGCAGCGTTAGGGCAGGGAAAGTCAATCAGCCCCAGCATTTT. This encodes CATSSVRAGKVNQPQHF. The chain has TRBV15 and TRBJ1-5; weak D call: TRBD1 (5 bases). Germline loops: CDR1 LNHNV, CDR2 YYDKDF (reference sequence). The CDR3 consists of 17 residues. Trimming left V 3 bases short and J 3 bases short, with 18 bases between.

This sequence joins TRBV4-1 and TRBJ2-7; 7 bases align to TRBD1. V shed 0 bases and J 2 bases; nucleotides not matched to a gene: 10. In germline, CDR1 is MGHRA, CDR2 YSYEKL. There are 17 residues in the CDR3. For the CDR3, the DNA is TGCGCCAGCAGCCAAGATTCGGGGACAGTGAGGCCCTACGAGCAGTACTTC. Encoded protein: CASSQDSGTVRPYEQYF.

The chain has TRBV11-2 and TRBJ2-2, with 11 nucleotides matching TRBD2. With V trimmed by 5 bases and J by 1 base, 0 bases remained unmatched. The CDR3 length is 15 residues. Per germline, CDR1 SGHAT and CDR2 FQNNGV. The CDR3 loop is CASSGLAGNTGELFF. For the CDR3, the DNA is TGTGCCAGCAGCGGACTAGCGGGGAACACCGGGGAGCTGTTTTTT.

The chain has TRBV29-1 and TRBJ2-2, with D unclear. Trimming removed 6 bases from V and 1 base from J, with 3 bases in between. The length of the CDR3 is 11 residues. Germline assignment: CDR1 SQVTM and CDR2 ANQGSEA. The CDR3 sequence is CSVVNTGELFF. The CDR3 DNA follows: TGCAGCGTCGTGAACACCGGGGAGCTGTTTTTT.

This clone has a handful of counts. The V call is TRBV19, the J call TRBJ1-5; TRBD1 might be the D (6 bases). In germline, CDR1 is LNHDA, CDR2 SQIVND (reference sequence). This CDR3 is built from 15 residues. Between the trimmed V and J ends, which lost 1 base and 1 base, there was a span of 8 bases. CDR3 loop: CASSIAGGSNQPQHF. The DNA for the CDR3 is TGTGCCAGTAGTATAGCTGGGGGCAGCAATCAGCCCCAGCATTTT.

V is TRBV4-2 and J is TRBJ2-7, with D unresolved. Germline values: CDR1 LGHNA, CDR2 YNFKEQ. Trimming removed 1 base at V and 4 bases at J, with 5 bases between. The CDR3 spans 12 residues. The CDR3 loop is CASSQGGYEQYF. The CDR3 nucleotides read TGTGCCAGCAGCCAAGGGGGTTACGAGCAGTACTTC.

This chain joins TRBV9 and TRBJ1-4; 7 bases are shared with TRBD1. Per germline, CDR1 SGDLS and CDR2 YYNGEE. The CDR3 spans 18 residues. The V gene end was trimmed by 0 bases and the J gene end by 5 bases; junction bases not matched to a gene: 13. CDR3 in amino acids: CASSVGPQTGVLNEKLFF. In nucleotides, the CDR3 is TGTGCCAGCAGCGTAGGGCCTCAAACAGGGGTCCTCAATGAAAAACTGTTTTTT. Supplemented by reference TRBV9 and TRBJ1-4, the full variable domain reads DSGVTQTPKHLITATGQRVTLRCSPRSGDLSVYWYQQSLDQGLQFLIQYYNGEERAKGNILERFSAQQFPDLHSELNLSSLELGDSALYFCASSVGPQTGVLNEKLFFGSGTQLSVL.

Within the sample, this clone is medium-sized. The chain carries TRBV5-4 and TRBJ1-5; unclear D gene. CDR3 length: 13 amino acids. Germline CDR1 is SGHNT and CDR2 is YYREEE (reference sequence). The V and J ends lost 0 bases and 4 bases respectively, with 5 bases between them. The CDR3 DNA sequence: TGTGCCAGCAGCTTGGGATCGAATCAGCCCCAGCATTTT. Encoded protein: CASSLGSNQPQHF.

The chain couples TRBV5-1 to TRBJ1-2, with D possibly matching TRBD1 (6 bases). V gave up 2 bases and J gave up 4 bases, with 21 bases separating them. CDR1 and CDR2 (germline): SGHRS, YFSETQ. The CDR3 consists of 17 residues. The CDR3 coding sequence is TGCGCCAGCAGCTTCTCCCCGCAGGGAGGGGGGGTCTATGGCTACACCTTC. It specifies CASSFSPQGGGVYGYTF.

The count of this clone is one. Additional DNA sequences in this sample encode the identical CDR3. The chain has TRBV11-2 and TRBJ1-1; D is unclear. Germline-derived CDR1 and CDR2 are SGHAT and FQNNGV. Between the trimmed V and J ends, which lost 3 bases and 0 bases, there was a span of 11 bases. CDR3 length: 15 amino acids. CDR3 residues: CASSLERYMNTEAFF. The CDR3, as DNA: TGTGCCAGCAGCTTGGAGAGGTATATGAACACTGAAGCTTTCTTT.

By its share, this clone is hyperexpanded. This chain joins TRBV5-6 and TRBJ1-1; 12 positions match TRBD1. Per germline, CDR1 SGHDT and CDR2 YYEEEE. This CDR3 spans 17 amino acids. The ends lost 2 bases at V and 3 bases at J; junction bases unmatched: 8. For the CDR3, the DNA is TGTGCCAGCAGCTTCCGGGACAGGGGGCCGGTGGACACTGAAGCTTTCTTT. This translates into CASSFRDRGPVDTEAFF.

The chain links TRBV9 to TRBJ2-1; 7 bases map to TRBD2. CDR3 length: 17 amino acids. The germline gives CDR1 SGDLS, CDR2 YYNGEE. V lost 2 bases and J lost 3; bases outside the gene matches: 11. CDR3 amino acids: CASSVTTGGKNYNEQFF. The CDR3 coding sequence is TGTGCCAGCAGCGTTACGACGGGAGGAAAAAACTACAATGAGCAGTTCTTC. The whole variable domain, filled in from reference TRBV9 and TRBJ2-1, reads DSGVTQTPKHLITATGQRVTLRCSPRSGDLSVYWYQQSLDQGLQFLIQYYNGEERAKGNILERFSAQQFPDLHSELNLSSLELGDSALYFCASSVTTGGKNYNEQFFGPGTRLTVL.

V gene TRBV11-2 combines with J gene TRBJ2-2, with D maybe TRBD2 (5 bases). The germline V gene encodes CDR1 SGHAT and CDR2 FQNNGV. The CDR3 is 18 amino acids. V was clipped by 6 bases and J by 3 bases, with 23 bases between them. CDR3 in DNA: TGTGCCAGCAGTGAGGTGTCATTAGGAGGCGTCGACACCGGGGAGCTGTTTTTT. This translates into CASSEVSLGGVDTGELFF.

This clone was seen a handful of times. The chain has TRBV5-1 and TRBJ2-7, with 9 bases matching TRBD1. This CDR3 is built from 14 residues. Germline V gene data show CDR1 as SGHRS and CDR2 as YFSETQ. The junction had 3 bases not matched to a gene; V was cut back by 3 bases and J by 2 bases. CDR3 sequence (DNA): TGCGCCAGCAGCTGGGGACAGGGTACCTACGAGCAGTACTTC. This sequence encodes CASSWGQGTYEQYF.

The rearrangement uses TRBV27 and TRBJ2-1, with 14 positions matching TRBD2. The V segment lost 6 bases and the J segment 0 bases; nucleotides outside the gene matches: 10. Germline lookup yields CDR1 MNHEY and CDR2 SMNVEV (reference sequence). The length of the CDR3 is 19 residues. The CDR3 DNA follows: TGTGCCAGCAGACATGGACTAGCGGGAGGCAAAAGCTCCTACAATGAGCAGTTCTTC. It is translated as CASRHGLAGGKSSYNEQFF.

In its sample, this clone was seen a few times. The chain links TRBV18 to TRBJ2-7; 7 nucleotides agree with TRBD1. Trimming took 2 bases from V and 3 from J; bases not matched to a gene: 1. The germline CDR1 and CDR2 sequences are KGHSH and LQKENI. CDR3 length: 13 residues. The chain's CDR3 is CASSPGQVYEQYF. The CDR3 region has the DNA TGTGCCAGCTCACCAGGACAGGTCTACGAGCAGTACTTC. Full variable domain (remainder filled in from reference TRBV18 and TRBJ2-7): NAGVMQNPRHLVRRRGQEARLRCSPMKGHSHVYWYRQLPEEGLKFMVYLQKENIIDESGMPKERFSAEFPKEGPSILRIQQVVRGDSAAYFCASSPGQVYEQYFGPGTRLTVT.